What follows are 27 T cell receptor beta chains derived from one specimen sequenced in a study of T cell responses to AZD1222 COVID-19 vaccine. Here immunoSEQ multiplex PCR was the method, and the copy in TCRdb shows in-frame clones only, minus some. The sample records about 100,000 clones, 88% being singletons. Sequences were derived from peripheral blood, sampled on day 0 of AZD1222 vaccination. The receptor set was obtained from an adult in good health.

J is TRBJ1-1 and V is TRBV27, with D possibly TRBD1 on 5 matching bases. Germline loops: CDR1 MNHEY, CDR2 SMNVEV (reference sequence). The CDR3 loop spans 13 amino acids. V shed 11 bases and J shed 5 bases, with 18 bases lying between them. The CDR3 nucleotides read TGTGCCCGGGGGGGTGGGGGGGGGACTGAAGCTTTCTTT. Its translation is CARGGGGGTEAFF.

The chain combines TRBV2 with TRBJ2-5; D possibly matches TRBD1 or TRBD2 (5 bases each). V dropped 10 bases and J dropped 4 bases, with 13 bases sitting between them. Germline V CDR1 and CDR2: SNHLY, FYNNEI. This CDR3 has 12 amino acids. As DNA, the CDR3 is TGTGCCACCCCGGGACCACCAGAGACCCAGTACTTC. Encoded protein: CATPGPPETQYF.

The chain joins TRBV14 to TRBJ2-3; 7 bases line up with TRBD2. Germline CDR1 and CDR2: SGHDN and FVKESK. With V trimmed by 1 base and J by 0 bases, 7 bases remained unmatched. The CDR3 has 17 residues. This CDR3 is CASSQGPRLASTDTQYF. For the CDR3, the DNA is TGTGCCAGCAGCCAAGGGCCGAGACTAGCAAGCACAGATACGCAGTATTTT.

The CDR3 here is CASSSTGQNTGELFF. The CDR3 DNA reads TGTGCCAGCAGCTCGACAGGGCAGAACACCGGGGAGCTGTTTTTT. The genes are TRBV7-2 and TRBJ2-2, with 7 bases that match TRBD1. V was pared by 4 bases and J by 1 base, with 3 bases of the junction left unmatched. CDR3 size: 15 residues. Germline CDR1 reads SGHTA; CDR2 reads FQGNSA.

V is TRBV19 and J is TRBJ1-5; tentatively, D is TRBD1 (5 bases). Germline CDR1 LNHDA, CDR2 SQIVND (reference sequence). Trimming removed 4 bases from V and 5 bases from J, with 18 bases in between. The CDR3 extends over 16 amino acids. This chain's CDR3 is CASSKRQRGADQPQHF. CDR3 nucleotides: TGTGCCAGTAGTAAGAGACAACGAGGGGCTGATCAGCCCCAGCATTTT.

The chain joins TRBV7-8 to TRBJ1-2, with TRBD1 matching over 7 bases. V shed 0 bases, J shed 4 bases, and the junction held 5 bases outside the gene matches. Germline CDR1 and CDR2: SGHVS and FQNEAQ. CDR3 size: 15 residues. The CDR3 region has the DNA TGTGCCAGCAGCTTAGCGGGACAGAACGTCTATGGCTACACCTTC. This translates into CASSLAGQNVYGYTF.

The rearrangement uses TRBV29-1 and TRBJ2-1, with 10 nucleotides matching TRBD2. The CDR3 totals 18 residues. Germline V gives CDR1 SQVTM, CDR2 ANQGSEA. V was clipped by 0 bases and J by 7 bases; unmatched bases: 15. The CDR3 DNA follows: TGCAGCGTTGAAGATCTGAGCGGGAGGGCCATGAGGTTGAATGAGCAGTTCTTC. Protein sequence: CSVEDLSGRAMRLNEQFF.

This chain connects TRBV18 to TRBJ2-7, with D unclear. The CDR3 sequence is 16 residues long. V lost 2 bases to trimming and J lost 0 bases, with 14 bases between them. Germline CDR1 is KGHSH and CDR2 is LQKENI. For the CDR3, the DNA is TGTGCCAGCTCACCAGTTCCCGGACGATCCTCCTACGAGCAGTACTTC. Translated, it gives CASSPVPGRSSYEQYF.

Details on this clone: Just one base apart from a much larger clone, this may be a read error. The conserved phenylalanine or tryptophan is not found at the CDR3 terminus, so this likely reflects a read error. This chain joins TRBV9 and TRBJ1-6; 8 positions match TRBD1. The junction had 6 bases not matched to a gene; V was cut back by 0 bases and J by 10 bases. The germline CDR1 and CDR2 sequences are SGDLS and YYNGEE. CDR3 length: 15 amino acids. CDR3: CASSVGTGRESPLHL. CDR3 DNA: TGTGCCAGCAGCGTAGGGACAGGGAGAGAATCACCCCTCCACCTT.

This chain links TRBV9 with TRBJ1-2; D remains unclear. Germline-derived CDR1 and CDR2 are SGDLS and YYNGEE. The CDR3 consists of 14 residues. Between the trimmed V and J ends, which lost 0 bases and 3 bases, there was a span of 9 bases. CDR3 residues: CASSVAEQYYGYTF. The DNA for the CDR3 is TGTGCCAGCAGCGTAGCTGAACAGTACTATGGCTACACCTTC.

The CDR3 protein is CASSFGSSYNSPLHF. The CDR3 nucleotides read TGTGCCAGCAGCTTTGGTAGCTCCTATAATTCACCCCTCCACTTT. The V and J genes are TRBV7-9 and TRBJ1-6, with D uncertain. This CDR3 has 15 amino acids. The ends were cut back, 3 bases at V and 0 bases at J, with 6 bases in the middle. Germline assignment: CDR1 SEHNR and CDR2 FQNEAQ (reference sequence).

The CDR3 protein is CASSHLSQGFLNTIYF. The CDR3, as DNA: TGTGCCAGCAGCCACTTATCACAGGGATTTCTGAACACCATATATTTT. The chain carries TRBV28 and TRBJ1-3; maybe TRBD1 (6 bases). The ends were cut back, 6 bases at V and 7 bases at J, with 22 bases in the middle. The length of the CDR3 is 16 residues. CDR1 MDHEN and CDR2 SYDVKM come from the germline V gene.

The gene calls are TRBV6-6 and TRBJ1-4; no firm D call. The CDR3 is 14 residues long. V lost 7 bases, J lost 4 bases, and 13 bases lay in between. Germline CDR1 MNHNY, CDR2 SVGAGI (reference sequence). The CDR3 sequence is CASTSSPLNEKLFF. Here the CDR3 DNA reads TGTGCCAGCACCAGTAGTCCGCTTAATGAAAAACTGTTTTTT.

This chain joins TRBV11-3 and TRBJ2-5, with D perhaps TRBD2 (6 bases). Trimming cost V 3 bases and J 3 bases, with 20 bases left between them. This CDR3 has 17 residues. The germline V gene encodes CDR1 SGHNT and CDR2 YENEEA. CDR3 sequence: CASSFGGGMPSEETQYF. The CDR3 DNA follows: TGTGCCAGCAGCTTTGGCGGCGGGATGCCATCCGAAGAGACCCAGTACTTC.

J is TRBJ1-1 and V is TRBV5-1; D is undetermined. Trimming left V 4 bases short and J 3 bases short, with 10 bases between. The CDR3 runs 13 residues. In germline, CDR1 is SGHRS, CDR2 YFSETQ. CDR3 in amino acids: CASSGNRDTEAFF. The CDR3, as DNA: TGCGCCAGCAGCGGAAACAGAGACACTGAAGCTTTCTTT.

V is TRBV28 and J is TRBJ1-2, with D possibly matching TRBD1 (5 bases). Trimming pared 5 bases from V and 0 bases from J, leaving 13 bases between. The CDR3 sequence is 15 residues long. CDR1 is MDHEN, CDR2 SYDVKM, per germline. CDR3 amino acids: CASSRGGTTNYGYTF. The CDR3 DNA reads TGTGCCAGCAGTCGCGGGGGAACCACTAACTATGGCTACACCTTC.

The chain uses TRBV9 and TRBJ1-3; tentatively, D is TRBD1 (5 bases). The CDR3 spans 16 residues. CDR1 is SGDLS, CDR2 YYNGEE, per germline. Trimming pared 0 bases from V and 3 bases from J, leaving 13 bases between. The CDR3 DNA sequence: TGTGCCAGCAGCGTAGCCGGGGGGGAATATGGAAACACCATATATTTT. This sequence encodes CASSVAGGEYGNTIYF.

The chain uses TRBV6-2 or TRBV6-3 and TRBJ1-3; D is unclear. The CDR3 totals 15 residues. V lost 2 bases, J lost 0 bases, and 8 bases lay in between. The V gene's germline CDR1 is MNHEY and CDR2 SVGEGT. CDR3 protein: CASSYGGLSGNTIYF. The CDR3, as DNA: TGTGCCAGCAGTTACGGCGGACTCTCTGGAAACACCATATATTTT.

The rearrangement links TRBV6-5 to TRBJ1-1, with 7 bases matching TRBD1. Germline CDR1 is MNHEY and CDR2 is SVGAGI. The CDR3 has 15 residues. The junction had 8 bases not matched to a gene; V was cut back by 6 bases and J by 1 base. CDR3: CASSLHRGANTEAFF. The CDR3, as DNA: TGTGCCAGCAGCCTTCACAGGGGCGCGAACACTGAAGCTTTCTTT.

V usage is TRBV4-3 and J usage is TRBJ2-7; 9 bases align to TRBD2. J was trimmed by 5 bases and V by 5 bases; bases with no gene match: 13. This CDR3 region has 16 residues. Germline-derived CDR1 and CDR2 are LGHNA and YSLEER. Here the CDR3 reads CASSVREGSGSNEQYF. The CDR3 DNA reads TGCGCCAGCAGCGTAAGGGAGGGTAGCGGGAGCAACGAGCAGTACTTC.

The rearrangement joins TRBV6-5 to TRBJ1-4, with 9 bases fitting TRBD1. V gave up 4 bases and J gave up 8 bases; unmatched junction bases: 8. In germline, CDR1 is MNHEY, CDR2 SVGAGI. The CDR3 has 15 residues. The CDR3 is CASSFRTGVREKLFF. CDR3 in DNA: TGTGCCAGCAGTTTCCGGACAGGGGTTCGGGAAAAACTGTTTTTT.

The genes are TRBV5-1 and TRBJ1-1; unclear D gene. This CDR3 comprises 13 residues. Germline-derived CDR1 and CDR2 are SGHRS and YFSETQ. V was trimmed by 4 bases and J by 7 bases, leaving 14 bases between them. The CDR3 loop reads CASSPAGPIEAFF. CDR3 nucleotides: TGCGCCAGCAGCCCGGCCGGGCCTATTGAAGCTTTCTTT.

The chain uses TRBV20-1 and TRBJ2-3; 14 nucleotides align to TRBD2. Germline V gene lookup returns CDR1 DFQATT and CDR2 SNEGSKA (reference sequence). V dropped 3 bases and J dropped 4; count of bases not matched to a gene: 9. This CDR3 region has 17 residues. The CDR3 is CSASTTSGRAAADTQYF. The CDR3 DNA is TGCAGTGCTAGTACGACTAGCGGGAGGGCCGCCGCAGATACGCAGTATTTT.

The chain couples TRBV18 to TRBJ2-2; a weak D match, TRBD2 (6 bases). Germline loops: CDR1 KGHSH, CDR2 LQKENI. V was pared by 4 bases and J by 5 bases, with 17 bases between. The CDR3 sequence is 16 residues long. CDR3 region: CASSRLGLIGTGELFF. In DNA form, the CDR3 reads TGTGCCAGCTCACGCCTGGGACTTATCGGGACCGGGGAGCTGTTTTTT.

The chain recombines TRBV6-5 with TRBJ1-2; TRBD1 agrees at 8 bases. This CDR3 comprises 15 residues. V shed 3 bases and J 4 bases; nucleotides not matched to a gene: 7. Germline assignment: CDR1 MNHEY and CDR2 SVGAGI. The CDR3 nucleotides read TGTGCCAGCAGTTATGGACAGGGCGGGACCTATGGCTACACCTTC. It is translated as CASSYGQGGTYGYTF.

This clone was seen just once. The rearrangement joins TRBV7-2 to TRBJ2-1; possible D gene TRBD2, 6 bases. There are 14 residues in the CDR3. The V end lost 5 bases, the J end lost 11 bases, and 19 bases lay between the germline ends. Germline V lookup: CDR1 SGHTA, CDR2 FQGNSA. The CDR3 reads CASSPPGVAMKQFF. The CDR3 DNA follows: TGTGCCAGCAGCCCACCGGGAGTTGCAATGAAGCAGTTCTTC.

V usage is TRBV27 and J usage is TRBJ2-1; D might be TRBD2 (6 bases). Looked up from germline, CDR1 is MNHEY and CDR2 is SMNVEV (reference sequence). The CDR3 contains 15 residues. V lost 2 bases and J lost 7, with 15 bases in between. The CDR3 loop reads CASSLRTGERNEQFF. CDR3 DNA: TGTGCCAGCAGTTTAAGGACGGGAGAGAGGAATGAGCAGTTCTTC.